This section outlines one T cell receptor beta chain sequence together with its context. Its specificity is not known. TCRdb's table, derived via immunoSEQ multiplex PCR, lists solely in-frame clones and lacks some. The top ten hold approximately 8% of the sample, which has 49,000 or so clones, roughly four fifths seen once. This entry is derived from a study of radiotherapy plus CTLA-4 blockade in lung cancer. Study-wide context: Patients showed objective responses in 15% to 20% of cases, and disease control was achieved by about 30%.

The germline V and J ends were trimmed by 3 bases and 6 bases, with 11 bases remaining between them. CDR3 length equals 13 residues. In germline, CDR1 is SGDLS, CDR2 YYNGEE. Study-wide results and limits: Early clone dynamics of blood T cells, plus interferon-beta, reportedly predicted response best. After treatment with radiotherapy plus ipilimumab, TCR clones that came from the tumor expanded in blood.

This TCR derives from a human donor with non-small cell lung cancer who had stable disease on radiotherapy plus ipilimumab. The chain has TRBV9 and TRBJ2-3; D gene unclear. Source: peripheral blood, taken from a patient treated with radiotherapy plus ipilimumab. In nucleotides, the CDR3 is TGTGCCAGCAGCGATTCTCCTAGGGATACGCAGTATTTT. Protein product: CASSDSPRDTQYF.